Below, 6 T cell receptor beta chains from the same sample are listed, as sequenced in a study of STAT5B mutations in CD4+ large granular lymphocyte leukemia (dated by TCRdb to between 2021 and 2023). Library preparation employed the immunoSEQ multiplex PCR assay. This is the immuneACCESS table as TCRdb keeps it, with only in-frame sequences that have V and J called. A part of the clones is gone; compared with another copy, unresolved V genes explain less than half, and the rest is unexplained. The sample yields some 30,000 clones; less than 80% were counted once. The ten largest clonotypes hold about 2.5% of the sample. The sequenced sample was CD4+ T cells from blood buffy coats. These receptors all stem from a human donor in good health.

The rearrangement links TRBV11-2 to TRBJ2-7; the match to TRBD1 covers 10 bases. Germline CDR1 reads SGHAT; CDR2 reads FQNNGV. This CDR3 comprises 15 residues. J lost 1 base, V lost 5 bases, and 5 bases had no gene match. The CDR3 region is CASSQGQGLSYEQYF. In DNA form, the CDR3 reads TGTGCCAGCAGCCAGGGACAGGGGCTATCCTACGAGCAGTACTTC.

The chain combines TRBV11-3 with TRBJ1-1; D might be TRBD1 (5 bases). Per germline, CDR1 SGHNT and CDR2 YENEEA. V lost 4 bases, J lost 3 bases, and 21 bases lay in between. The CDR3 sequence is 17 residues long. The CDR3 DNA follows: TGTGCCAGCAGCTCGTTCCCGGGACGCCGCGGATACACTGAAGCTTTCTTT. Protein product: CASSSFPGRRGYTEAFF.

This chain connects TRBV7-2 to TRBJ2-2; 8 positions match TRBD2. J lost 6 bases, V lost 7 bases, and 10 bases had no gene match. This CDR3 has 15 residues. Germline V gene data show CDR1 as SGHTA and CDR2 as FQGNSA. CDR3 sequence reads: CASNPRGGAPGELFF. The CDR3 DNA sequence: TGTGCCAGCAACCCACGGGGGGGGGCTCCCGGGGAGCTGTTTTTT. The full variable domain, with the rest looked up from reference TRBV7-2 and TRBJ2-2, is GAGVSQSPSNKVTEKGKDVELRCDPISGHTALYWYRQSLGQGLEFLIYFQGNSAPDKSGLPSDRFSAERTGGSVSTLTIQRTQQEDSAVYLCASNPRGGAPGELFFGEGSRLTVL.

For the CDR3, the DNA is TGTGCCAGCAGCGTAGCACAGTATAATTCACCCCTCCACTTT. It codes for CASSVAQYNSPLHF. The chain uses TRBV9 and TRBJ1-6; no firm D call. This CDR3 is 14 amino acids long. From germline, CDR1 is SGDLS and CDR2 YYNGEE. The germline V and J ends were trimmed by 0 bases and 4 bases, with 5 bases remaining between them.

The chain joins TRBV15 to TRBJ2-7; TRBD2 is a possible D gene (6 bases). Trimming left V 2 bases short and J 3 bases short, with 14 bases between. The CDR3 sequence is 15 residues long. The germline CDR1 and CDR2 sequences are LNHNV and YYDKDF (reference sequence). CDR3 sequence reads: CATSRILGGGYEQYF. The CDR3 DNA reads TGTGCCACCAGCAGAATTCTCGGGGGTGGCTACGAGCAGTACTTC. The complete variable domain, with remaining parts taken from reference TRBV15 and TRBJ2-7, reads DAMVIQNPRYQVTQFGKPVTLSCSQTLNHNVMYWYQQKSSQAPKLLFHYYDKDFNNEADTPDNFQSRRPNTSFCFLDIRSPGLGDTAMYLCATSRILGGGYEQYFGPGTRLTVT.

Only a few counts were recorded for this clone. The chain joins TRBV28 to TRBJ1-5, with 10 bases matching TRBD1. The CDR3 runs 14 residues. Germline values: CDR1 MDHEN, CDR2 SYDVKM. The V gene end was trimmed by 7 bases and the J gene end by 5 bases; junction bases not matched to a gene: 5. CDR3 DNA: TGTGCCAGCACCACGACAGGGGGCCATCAGCCCCAGCATTTT. This gives the protein CASTTTGGHQPQHF.